This passage covers 32 T cell receptor beta chains from one sample sequenced in a study of beta chain features in type 1 diabetes. Expressed TCRB transcripts were sequenced because the entire RNA isolate underwent reverse transcription. The protocol was immunoSEQ multiplex PCR, while the TCRdb copy is restricted to in-frame clones and leaves out a portion. The sample holds 810,000 or so clones, 17% seen once. The source material was naive CD4+ T cells from blood. Every receptor here comes from a woman aged 18-30 years in good health.

The sample holds a few counts of this clone. This chain links TRBV18 with TRBJ1-2; D is uncertain. This CDR3 region has 15 residues. Germline CDR1 KGHSH, CDR2 LQKENI. V lost 2 bases to trimming and J lost 3 bases, with 13 bases between them. As DNA, the CDR3 is TGTGCCAGCTCACCAATCAGAGAGATGCACTATGGCTACACCTTC. Translated, it gives CASSPIREMHYGYTF.

V gene TRBV6-6 combines with J gene TRBJ2-4; 8 bases match TRBD1. The V gene's germline CDR1 is MNHNY and CDR2 SVGAGI (reference sequence). The V segment lost 4 bases and the J segment 2 bases; nucleotides outside the gene matches: 7. This CDR3 has 16 amino acids. The CDR3 DNA is TGTGCCAGCAGTTCCAGGGGGCTAGTCTCCAAAAACATTCAGTACTTC. As protein: CASSSRGLVSKNIQYF.

This clone was counted a few times. J is TRBJ1-3 and V is TRBV11-2; D is perhaps TRBD1 (5 bases). CDR3 length equals 14 residues. CDR1 is SGHAT and CDR2 is FQNNGV in the germline V gene. Trimming stripped 5 bases from V and 3 bases from J, with 11 bases between. The CDR3 here is CASSPQGLGNTIYF. In DNA, the CDR3 is TGTGCCAGCAGCCCCCAGGGTCTTGGAAACACCATATATTTT.

This clone was detected only a few times. This chain joins TRBV28 and TRBJ2-3; possibly TRBD2 for D (6 bases). The CDR3 runs 15 residues. V was clipped by 2 bases and J by 3 bases, with 12 bases between them. CDR1 MDHEN and CDR2 SYDVKM come from the germline V gene. The CDR3 coding sequence is TGTGCCAGCAGTTTAAGCGGGCTCAGAACAGATACGCAGTATTTT. Protein sequence: CASSLSGLRTDTQYF.

This clone was recorded a few times. The genes are TRBV14 and TRBJ2-5; possibly TRBD2 for D (6 bases). V was cut by 1 base and J by 3 bases, with 9 bases left in between. The V gene's germline CDR1 is SGHDN and CDR2 FVKESK. This CDR3 is 14 amino acids long. As DNA, the CDR3 is TGTGCCAGCAGCCAAGTGGACTATAAAGAGACCCAGTACTTC. Protein sequence: CASSQVDYKETQYF.

The rearrangement joins TRBV4-1 to TRBJ2-3; TRBD2 is a possible D gene (5 bases). The CDR3 covers 14 residues. V was pared by 0 bases and J by 4 bases, with 8 bases between. Germline CDR1 reads MGHRA; CDR2 reads YSYEKL. In nucleotides, the CDR3 is TGCGCCAGCAGCCAAGAATCACTAGCAGATACGCAGTATTTT. Encoded protein: CASSQESLADTQYF.

This chain links TRBV7-2 with TRBJ2-1; D is undetermined. The CDR3 runs to 15 residues. Germline V gene data show CDR1 as SGHTA and CDR2 as FQGNSA. Between the trimmed V and J ends, which lost 4 bases and 6 bases, there was a span of 16 bases. The CDR3 is CASSSLGVASNEQFF. The CDR3 nucleotides read TGTGCCAGCAGCTCTCTTGGGGTAGCATCCAATGAGCAGTTCTTC.

The gene calls are TRBV7-2 and TRBJ2-7; TRBD1 or TRBD2 may be the D gene (5 bases each). Deletions cut 5 bases from V and 9 bases from J, with 20 bases between. The CDR3 consists of 14 residues. Germline V CDR1 and CDR2: SGHTA, FQGNSA. The CDR3 DNA reads TGTGCCAGCAGCCGTCTCGGGGCTAGGGGACGGCAGTACTTC. It specifies CASSRLGARGRQYF.

The chain uses TRBV28 and TRBJ1-5; D ambiguous. Trimming shortened V by 4 bases and J by 13 bases, and 14 bases separated the two germline ends. The CDR3 has 12 residues. From germline, CDR1 is MDHEN and CDR2 SYDVKM. The CDR3 loop is CASSSESRGQHF. CDR3 in DNA: TGTGCCAGCAGTTCGGAGTCGCGAGGTCAGCATTTT.

This rearrangement joins TRBV5-1 to TRBJ1-1; D is undetermined. Trimming removed 0 bases from V and 0 bases from J, with 9 bases in between. In germline, CDR1 is SGHRS, CDR2 YFSETQ. This CDR3 contains 15 residues. CDR3 in DNA: TGCGCCAGCAGCTTGGGGGCTTTTCTGAACACTGAAGCTTTCTTT. It translates to CASSLGAFLNTEAFF.

This chain joins TRBV9 and TRBJ1-1; maybe TRBD1 (5 bases). CDR1 SGDLS and CDR2 YYNGEE come from the germline V gene. This CDR3 has 19 residues. The ends were cut back, 4 bases at V and 0 bases at J, with 25 bases in the middle. This CDR3 is CASSSFGITGHGVNTEAFF. The CDR3 nucleotides are TGTGCCAGCAGCTCCTTTGGGATTACAGGCCACGGGGTGAACACTGAAGCTTTCTTT.

This clone was seen a few times. This chain uses TRBV18 with TRBJ2-2; 9 bases align to TRBD1. V lost 1 base and J lost 4; bases outside the gene matches: 7. Germline V gene sequence: CDR1 KGHSH, CDR2 LQKENI. The CDR3 contains 17 residues. In DNA form, the CDR3 reads TGTGCCAGCTCACCACGGGCCGGGACAGGGAGCACCGGGGAGCTGTTTTTT. As protein: CASSPRAGTGSTGELFF.

This clone was picked up a small number of times. The J gene is TRBJ1-2, the V gene TRBV9; D is unresolved. Germline loops: CDR1 SGDLS, CDR2 YYNGEE. The V end was cut by 0 bases, the J end by 4 bases, with 4 bases between. The CDR3 is made up of 12 amino acids. The CDR3 protein is CASSVASYGYTF. The CDR3 bases are TGTGCCAGCAGCGTAGCTAGCTATGGCTACACCTTC.

This clone came up a few times. The chain is built from TRBV7-9 and TRBJ2-1; D could derive from TRBD1 or TRBD2 (5 bases each). Trimming shortened V by 6 bases and J by 4 bases, and 10 bases separated the two germline ends. The CDR3 is made up of 13 amino acids. From germline, CDR1 is SEHNR and CDR2 FQNEAQ (reference sequence). The CDR3 sequence: CASSRDLYNEQFF. The CDR3 DNA reads TGTGCCAGCAGTCGGGACCTATACAATGAGCAGTTCTTC.

This clone appeared a few times. The J gene is TRBJ2-7, the V gene TRBV4-1, with TRBD1 matching 7 bases. The CDR3 covers 14 residues. Unmatched junction bases numbered 5, after V lost 4 bases and J lost 2 bases. Germline V gene lookup returns CDR1 MGHRA and CDR2 YSYEKL. CDR3 in DNA: TGCGCCAGCAGCCCGACTGACAGGGCCTACGAGCAGTACTTC. It specifies CASSPTDRAYEQYF.

This clone came up a few times. In nucleotides, the CDR3 is TGTGCCAGCAGCGTTTCCGCCGGGGAGCTGTTTTTT. Its protein is CASSVSAGELFF. The chain uses TRBV9 and TRBJ2-2; D is ambiguous. This CDR3 has 12 residues. Germline CDR1 and CDR2: SGDLS and YYNGEE. Trimming took off 2 bases at V and 6 bases at J, with 5 bases between the two ends.

The chain employs TRBV7-2 and TRBJ2-1; 8 bases match TRBD2. The CDR3 consists of 16 residues. V trimming: 1 base; J trimming: 7 bases; junction bases outside the gene matches: 9. CDR1 is SGHTA, CDR2 FQGNSA, per germline. The CDR3 nucleotides read TGTGCCAGCAGCTTAGTGCGGACGGGAGGGCATAATGAGCAGTTCTTC. It specifies CASSLVRTGGHNEQFF.

The chain joins TRBV15 to TRBJ2-2, with 7 bases aligning to TRBD2. The germline gives CDR1 LNHNV, CDR2 YYDKDF (reference sequence). The CDR3 sequence is 14 residues long. V lost 4 bases, J lost 7 bases, and 6 bases stayed unmatched. The CDR3 protein is CATSKGLVGGELFF. The CDR3 region has the DNA TGTGCCACCAGCAAAGGACTAGTAGGCGGGGAGCTGTTTTTT.

There are a few counts of this clone. The gene calls are TRBV4-3 and TRBJ2-3; 10 positions agree with TRBD2. Germline trimming cut 2 bases from V and 2 bases from J; bases unmatched to any gene: 16. Germline values: CDR1 LGHNA, CDR2 YSLEER. The CDR3 extends over 20 amino acids. CDR3: CASSQPIGAPGTSATDTQYF. CDR3 bases: TGCGCCAGCAGCCAACCGATAGGGGCGCCCGGGACTAGCGCCACAGATACGCAGTATTTT.

This rearrangement joins TRBV5-4 to TRBJ2-3, with 7 bases aligning to TRBD2. The V and J ends lost 3 bases and 0 bases, in that order; junction bases with no gene match: 10. This CDR3 is 17 amino acids long. Per the germline V gene, CDR1 is SGHNT and CDR2 is YYREEE (reference sequence). CDR3 in amino acids: CASSSNHPGLSTDTQYF. The CDR3, as DNA: TGTGCCAGCAGCTCTAATCACCCGGGACTAAGCACAGATACGCAGTATTTT.

V is TRBV7-9 and J is TRBJ1-5; 11 nucleotides match TRBD1. CDR3 length: 16 amino acids. V lost 5 bases and J lost 2; bases outside the gene matches: 5. Germline CDR1 is SEHNR and CDR2 is FQNEAQ (reference sequence). CDR3 bases: TGTGCCAGCAGCATAGGGACAGGGGGACGCAATCAGCCCCAGCATTTT. Amino acid sequence: CASSIGTGGRNQPQHF.

The chain uses TRBV9 and TRBJ2-1; the D is unclear. The CDR3 has 13 amino acids. Germline lookup yields CDR1 SGDLS and CDR2 YYNGEE. Trimming removed 0 bases at V and 7 bases at J, with 8 bases between. CDR3 DNA sequence: TGTGCCAGCAGCGTAGGGGAATTGAATGAGCAGTTCTTC. Translated: CASSVGELNEQFF.

For this clone: Other DNA sequences in this sample translate to the same CDR3. The chain couples TRBV7-9 to TRBJ2-1, with no clear D. There are 14 residues in the CDR3. Germline values: CDR1 SEHNR, CDR2 FQNEAQ (reference sequence). Trimming pared 3 bases from V and 5 bases from J, leaving 11 bases between. The CDR3 nucleotides are TGTGCCAGCAGCTTCCACCTTCGCCACAATGAGCAGTTCTTC. It yields the protein CASSFHLRHNEQFF.

This clone turned up a few times. The chain employs TRBV6-6 and TRBJ1-1; 8 bases match TRBD1. This CDR3 has 12 amino acids. V gave up 4 bases and J gave up 7 bases; unmatched junction bases: 2. Germline CDR1 reads MNHNY; CDR2 reads SVGAGI (reference sequence). The CDR3 DNA reads as TGTGCCAGCAGTTTTGGACAGGGTGAAGCTTTCTTT. It yields the protein CASSFGQGEAFF.

This clone was observed a few times. The chain combines TRBV27 with TRBJ1-1, with D uncertain. Trimming took 5 bases from V and 0 from J, leaving 13 bases between them. Germline V lookup: CDR1 MNHEY, CDR2 SMNVEV (reference sequence). This CDR3 is built from 15 residues. CDR3 region: CASSTLRKMNTEAFF. CDR3 DNA sequence: TGTGCCAGCAGTACACTCAGGAAAATGAACACTGAAGCTTTCTTT.

This rearrangement joins TRBV11-1 to TRBJ1-1; 9 nucleotides align to TRBD1. The V and J ends lost 5 bases and 1 base, in that order; junction bases with no gene match: 5. This CDR3 is 15 amino acids long. Germline CDR1 SGHAT, CDR2 FQDESV (reference sequence). CDR3 nucleotide sequence: TGTGCCAGCAGCCCGTTGACAGGGGGGAACACTGAAGCTTTCTTT. Translated, it gives CASSPLTGGNTEAFF.

There are a few counts of this clone. The rearrangement joins TRBV5-1 to TRBJ2-1; no clear D gene. This CDR3 comprises 11 residues. In germline, CDR1 is SGHRS, CDR2 YFSETQ. V gave up 3 bases and J gave up 10 bases, with 8 bases separating them. CDR3 in amino acids: CASSSTLEQFF. The CDR3 DNA reads as TGCGCCAGCAGCTCGACCCTAGAGCAGTTCTTC.

This clone was counted a few times. The rearrangement joins TRBV28 to TRBJ1-2; 8 bases map to TRBD1. V lost 10 bases, J lost 3 bases, and 16 bases stayed unmatched. CDR1 is MDHEN and CDR2 is SYDVKM in the germline V gene. The CDR3 spans 16 residues. The CDR3 nucleotides are TGTGCCATTCCCAAAACCGGACAGGGAAACTACTATGGCTACACCTTC. Protein sequence: CAIPKTGQGNYYGYTF.

On this clone: Additional DNA sequences in this sample encode the identical CDR3. The chain carries TRBV6-6 and TRBJ1-1; D call uncertain. Germline loops: CDR1 MNHNY, CDR2 SVGAGI (reference sequence). V lost 2 bases, J lost 5 bases, and 6 bases lay in between. This CDR3 contains 12 residues. CDR3 in DNA: TGTGCCAGCAGTTACACTGGGACTGAAGCTTTCTTT. It codes for CASSYTGTEAFF.

This chain links TRBV14 with TRBJ2-1; no clear D gene. The germline V gene has CDR1 SGHDN and CDR2 FVKESK. The CDR3 spans 18 residues. Trimming removed 0 bases at V and 7 bases at J, with 22 bases between. CDR3 residues: CASSQEVWRDSHSNEQFF. The CDR3 DNA reads as TGTGCCAGCAGCCAAGAAGTTTGGAGAGACTCGCATTCTAATGAGCAGTTCTTC. The full variable domain, rest sourced from reference TRBV14 and TRBJ2-1, is EAGVTQFPSHSVIEKGQTVTLRCDPISGHDNLYWYRRVMGKEIKFLLHFVKESKQDESGMPNNRFLAERTGGTYSTLKVQPAELEDSGVYFCASSQEVWRDSHSNEQFFGPGTRLTVL.

Only a few counts were recorded for this clone. The chain carries TRBV9 and TRBJ2-3; 7 bases match TRBD1. Germline V gene data show CDR1 as SGDLS and CDR2 as YYNGEE. V lost 0 bases to trimming and J lost 12 bases; unmatched junction nucleotides: 10. This CDR3 is 14 amino acids long. CDR3 residues: CASSVDLGTAFQYF. The CDR3 DNA is TGTGCCAGCAGCGTAGACTTGGGGACAGCCTTTCAGTATTTT.

The J gene is TRBJ2-5, the V gene TRBV7-8; the D is unclear. Per germline, CDR1 SGHVS and CDR2 FQNEAQ. The CDR3 totals 17 residues. V gave up 6 bases and J gave up 2 bases, with 22 bases separating them. DNA for the CDR3: TGTGCCAGCAGTCCTTTCCGGATGGGGATGGGGCAAGAGACCCAGTACTTC. This gives the protein CASSPFRMGMGQETQYF.